This is a list of T cell receptor beta chains from one sample in a study of blood T cell repertoires in COVID-19. The assay was immunoSEQ multiplex PCR, and TCRdb's table has in-frame clones only and misses some. The sample consists of a few hundred thousand clones, 70% to 90% of them appearing once. The sequencing input was PBMCs or T cells enriched from blood (not recorded which). The receptor source for this set is a woman aged 30 to 39 who had recovered from COVID-19. The conserved cysteine and the conserved F or W are not part of the CDR3 here.

j_gene	v_gene	CDR3aa
TRBJ2-7	TRBV14	ASSHQLATLEQY
TRBJ1-2	TRBV28	ASSGDRGRVGGYT
TRBJ2-1	TRBV6-5	ASSYGGGRYEQF
TRBJ2-1	TRBV11-2	ASSLEPGTANEQF
TRBJ1-4	TRBV27	ASRYTGNEKLF
TRBJ1-6	TRBV28	ASSHDTASYNSPLH
TRBJ1-4	TRBV28	ASSYSEGAGEKLF
TRBJ2-2	TRBV18	ASSPKQGTEGTGELF
TRBJ1-1	TRBV30	AWSPLDREGTEAF
TRBJ2-1	TRBV29-1	SVHRTSGRNEQF
TRBJ1-5	TRBV28	ASSPRDWGLEQPQH
TRBJ1-1	TRBV5-1	ASSDKNTEAF
TRBJ2-5	TRBV24-1	ATSDSPSGAQY
TRBJ1-1	TRBV5-1	ASSARTGRSSTEAF
TRBJ1-5	TRBV28	ASTGVVGQPQH
TRBJ2-7	TRBV3-1/TRBV3-2	ASSQEVLAASYEQY
TRBJ1-6	TRBV4-1	ASSHPRGQGLH
TRBJ2-7	TRBV2	ASSKAGGPYEQY
TRBJ2-7	TRBV2	ASSGRGQSPYEQY
TRBJ2-5	TRBV7-2	ASSLQRGYGETQY
TRBJ2-7	TRBV5-6	ASTPGLAGVYYEQY
TRBJ2-3	TRBV3-1/TRBV3-2	ASSQELDTQY
TRBJ1-2	TRBV10-3	AASGTESLNYGYT
TRBJ2-7	TRBV3-1/TRBV3-2	ASSQAGVREQY
TRBJ2-1	TRBV7-9	ASSLGGPSSYNEQF
TRBJ2-3	TRBV28	ASNDMDYRQLDTDTQY
TRBJ1-4	TRBV28	ASSFKTRGEKLF